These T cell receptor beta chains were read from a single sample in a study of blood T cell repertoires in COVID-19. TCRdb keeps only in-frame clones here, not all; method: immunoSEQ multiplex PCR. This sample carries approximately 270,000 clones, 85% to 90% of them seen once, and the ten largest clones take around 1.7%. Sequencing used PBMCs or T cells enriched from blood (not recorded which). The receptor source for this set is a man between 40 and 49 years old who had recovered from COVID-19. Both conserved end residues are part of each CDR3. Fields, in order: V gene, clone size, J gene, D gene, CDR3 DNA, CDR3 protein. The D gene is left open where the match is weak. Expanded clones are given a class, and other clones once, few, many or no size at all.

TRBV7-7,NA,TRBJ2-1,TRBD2,TGTGCCAGCAGTTATGGGACTAGCGGGAGCTATGAGCAGTTCTTC,CASSYGTSGSYEQFF
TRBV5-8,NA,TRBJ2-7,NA,TGTGCCAGCAGCCCCCTGTCCGGACATACGACCTCCTACGAGCAGTACTTC,CASSPLSGHTTSYEQYF
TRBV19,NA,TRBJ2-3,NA,TGTGCCAGTAGTACAGACAGGGGAGGGAGATCGGGTACGCAGTATTTT,CASSTDRGGRSGTQYF
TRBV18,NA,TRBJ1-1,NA,TGTGCCAGCTCACCAATGGGCAGGGACACTGAAGCTTTCTTT,CASSPMGRDTEAFF
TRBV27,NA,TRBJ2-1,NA,TGTGCCAGCAGCCGCCCCCTCGAGAGGTCGGCCTACAATGAGCAGTTCTTC,CASSRPLERSAYNEQFF
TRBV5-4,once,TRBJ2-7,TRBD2,TGTGCCAGCAGCTTGGCCCGTACTAGCGGGAGTTACGAGCAGTACTTC,CASSLARTSGSYEQYF
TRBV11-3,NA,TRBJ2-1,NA,TGTGCCAGCAGCTTTGGAATGAGCCAGGAATGGGATGAGCAGTTCTTC,CASSFGMSQEWDEQFF
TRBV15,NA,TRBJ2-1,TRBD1,TGTGCCACGGACAGGGGAAACAATGAGCAGTTCTTC,CATDRGNNEQFF
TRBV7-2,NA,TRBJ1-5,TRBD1,TGTGCCAGCAGCCATACAGGGGAACAGCCCCAGCATTTT,CASSHTGEQPQHF
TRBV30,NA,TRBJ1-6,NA,TGTGCCTGGACCGGGGAGCCGAGGAATAATTCACCCCTCCACTTT,CAWTGEPRNNSPLHF
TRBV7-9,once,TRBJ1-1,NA,TGTGCCAGCAGCTTAGACCAGGGGTCCACTGAAGCTTTCTTT,CASSLDQGSTEAFF
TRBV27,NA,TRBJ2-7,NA,TGTGCCAGCAGTTTATACCGACAATCCTACGAGCAGTACTTC,CASSLYRQSYEQYF
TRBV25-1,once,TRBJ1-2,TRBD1,TGTGCCAGCAGACAATCCGGGACAGACACACGTGGCTATGGCTACACCTTC,CASRQSGTDTRGYGYTF
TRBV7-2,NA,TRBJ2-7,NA,TGTGCCAGCAGCTTAGCCTCAGGGGACCACGAGCAGTACTTC,CASSLASGDHEQYF
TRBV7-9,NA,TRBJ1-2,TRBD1,TGTGCCAGCAGCTTGGACAGGGGGCATATCTATGGCTACACCTTC,CASSLDRGHIYGYTF
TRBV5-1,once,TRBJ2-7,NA,TGCGCCAGCAGCTTGGATTCAGGGTGGCCCTACGAGCAGTACTTC,CASSLDSGWPYEQYF
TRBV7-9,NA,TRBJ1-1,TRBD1,TGTGCCAGCAGCAGCGGACAGGACATGAACACTGAAGCTTTCTTT,CASSSGQDMNTEAFF
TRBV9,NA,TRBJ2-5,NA,TGTGCCAGCAGCGTAGACCCCTCTAGCGCTGTGGAGACCCAGTACTTC,CASSVDPSSAVETQYF
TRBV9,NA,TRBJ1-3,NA,TGTGCCAGCAGGGACATTTCGGGAAACACCATATATTTT,CASRDISGNTIYF
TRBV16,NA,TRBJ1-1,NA,TGTGCCAGCAGCCAATTAGGGACTACTGAAGCTTTCTTT,CASSQLGTTEAFF
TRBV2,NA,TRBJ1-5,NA,TGTGCCAGCAGTGATTCCGCGTTCAATCAGCCCCAGCATTTT,CASSDSAFNQPQHF
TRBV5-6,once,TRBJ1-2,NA,TGTGCCAGCAGCTTGGTAGGGGGTAATGGGATCTATGGCTACACCTTC,CASSLVGGNGIYGYTF
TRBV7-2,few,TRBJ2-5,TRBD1,TGTGCCAGCAGCCAATCCGGGACAGGGGGCCGGGAGACCCAGTACTTC,CASSQSGTGGRETQYF
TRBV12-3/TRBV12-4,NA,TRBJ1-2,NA,TGTGCCAGCAGTTTAGCGGCCGGAGGGGGCTACACCTTC,CASSLAAGGGYTF
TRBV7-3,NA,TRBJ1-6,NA,TGTGCCAGCAGCTTAGATGGCGGTAATTCACCCCTCCACTTT,CASSLDGGNSPLHF
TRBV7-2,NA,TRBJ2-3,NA,TGTGCCAGCAGGCAGGGGGGTAGCACAGATACGCAGTATTTT,CASRQGGSTDTQYF
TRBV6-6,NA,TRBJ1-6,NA,TGTGCCAGCAGTTCCGTACAGGTTTATAATTCACCCCTCCACTTT,CASSSVQVYNSPLHF
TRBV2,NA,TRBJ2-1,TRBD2,TGTGCCAGCAGACCCACTAGCGACATTGGCAATGAGCAGTTCTTC,CASRPTSDIGNEQFF
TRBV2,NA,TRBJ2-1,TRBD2,TGTGCCAGCAGAAGACCTAGCGGCTCCAGCTACAATGAGCAGTTCTTC,CASRRPSGSSYNEQFF
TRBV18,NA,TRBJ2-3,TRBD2,TGTGCCAGCTCCCGGACTAGCGGAAACACAGATACGCAGTATTTT,CASSRTSGNTDTQYF
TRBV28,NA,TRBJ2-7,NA,TGTGCCAGCAGCCTCGGGGCAGGGGCCCCCTACGAGCAGTACTTC,CASSLGAGAPYEQYF
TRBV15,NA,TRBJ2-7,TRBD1,TGTGCCACCAGCAATGGACAGGTCTACGAGCAGTACTTC,CATSNGQVYEQYF
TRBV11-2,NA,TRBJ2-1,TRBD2,TGTGCCAGCAGCTTAGCCGTGCGGGAGGTCAATGAGCAGTTCTTC,CASSLAVREVNEQFF
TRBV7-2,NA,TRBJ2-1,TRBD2,TGTGCCAGCGGCTTAAGCGGGAAAAGGTCCTACAATGAGCAGTTCTTC,CASGLSGKRSYNEQFF
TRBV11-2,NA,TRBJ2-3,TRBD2,TGTGCCAGCAGCTTCGCCTCCCTAGCGGGGGGGCCGAATACGCAGTATTTT,CASSFASLAGGPNTQYF
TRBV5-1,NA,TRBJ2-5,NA,TGCGCCAGCAGCAGGGACTCGGAAGAAGAGACCCAGTACTTC,CASSRDSEEETQYF
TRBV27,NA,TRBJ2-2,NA,TGTGCCAGCAGTCTTGACACCGGGGAGCTGTTTTTT,CASSLDTGELFF
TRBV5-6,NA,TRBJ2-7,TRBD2,TGTGCCAGCAGCTTAACCGGGACTACCTCCTACGAGCAGTACTTC,CASSLTGTTSYEQYF
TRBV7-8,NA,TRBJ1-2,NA,TGTGCCAGCAGCCAAAGACGACAGAAACCTAACTATGGCTACACCTTC,CASSQRRQKPNYGYTF
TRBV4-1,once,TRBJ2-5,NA,TGCGCCAGCAGCCCCACCGGCTGGGACAAAGAGACCCAGTACTTC,CASSPTGWDKETQYF